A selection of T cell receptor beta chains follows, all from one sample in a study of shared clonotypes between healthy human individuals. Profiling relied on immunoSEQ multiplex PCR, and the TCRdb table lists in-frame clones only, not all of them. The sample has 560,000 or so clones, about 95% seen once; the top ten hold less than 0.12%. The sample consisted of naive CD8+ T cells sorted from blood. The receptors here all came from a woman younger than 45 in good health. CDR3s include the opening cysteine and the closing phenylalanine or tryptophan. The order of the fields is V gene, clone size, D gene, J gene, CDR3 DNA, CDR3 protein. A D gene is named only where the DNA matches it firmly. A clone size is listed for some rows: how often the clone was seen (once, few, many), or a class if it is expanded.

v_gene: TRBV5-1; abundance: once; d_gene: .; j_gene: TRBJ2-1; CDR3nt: TGCGCCAGCAGCTTGGAGTCGTCGGGGGAGCAGTTCTTC; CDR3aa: CASSLESSGEQFF
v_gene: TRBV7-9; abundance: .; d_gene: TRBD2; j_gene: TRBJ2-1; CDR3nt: TGTGCCAGCAGCCCACTAGCGACCTCCTACAATGAGCAGTTCTTC; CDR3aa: CASSPLATSYNEQFF
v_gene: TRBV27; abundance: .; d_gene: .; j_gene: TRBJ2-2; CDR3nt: TGTGCCAGCAGTTTTCTGGGGGTGAACACCGGGGAGCTGTTTTTT; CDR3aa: CASSFLGVNTGELFF
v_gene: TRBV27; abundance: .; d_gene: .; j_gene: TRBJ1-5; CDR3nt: TGTGCCAGCAGTCCCCTCGGAAGGGACAATCAGCCCCAGCATTTT; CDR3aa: CASSPLGRDNQPQHF
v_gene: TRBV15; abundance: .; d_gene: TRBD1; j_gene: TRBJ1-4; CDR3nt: TGTGCCACCAGCAGCACGCCCCCAGGGACAGTCAATGAAAAACTGTTTTTT; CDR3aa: CATSSTPPGTVNEKLFF
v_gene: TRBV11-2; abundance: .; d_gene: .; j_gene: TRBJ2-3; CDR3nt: TGTGCCAGCAGCTTCCTAGCATCCCCCACAGATACGCAGTATTTT; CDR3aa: CASSFLASPTDTQYF
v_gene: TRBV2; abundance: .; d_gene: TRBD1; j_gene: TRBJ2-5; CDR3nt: TGTGCCAGCAGACCGACAGGGTCTGGAGAGACCCAGTACTTC; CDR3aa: CASRPTGSGETQYF
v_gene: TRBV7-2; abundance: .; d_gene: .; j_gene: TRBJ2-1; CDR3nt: TGTGCCAGCAGCTTAGACTTCTACAATGAGCAGTTCTTC; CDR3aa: CASSLDFYNEQFF
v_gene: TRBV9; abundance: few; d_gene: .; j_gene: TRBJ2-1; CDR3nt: TGTGCCAGCAGCGCGGGGACTGAGCAGTTCTTC; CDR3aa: CASSAGTEQFF
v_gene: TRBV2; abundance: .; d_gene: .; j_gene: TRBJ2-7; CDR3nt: TGTGCCAGCAGACCCGGGACTGAATACTACGAGCAGTACTTC; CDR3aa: CASRPGTEYYEQYF
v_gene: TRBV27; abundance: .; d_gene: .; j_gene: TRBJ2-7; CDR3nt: TGTGCCAGCAGTTTAGGGTCAGGAGATACCAGGCTCGTCTTC; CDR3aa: CASSLGSGDTRLVF
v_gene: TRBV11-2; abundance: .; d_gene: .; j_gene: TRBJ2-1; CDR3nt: TGTGCCAGCAGCTCCAGCGGTGCTCCGAGCTCCTACAATGAGCAGTTCTTC; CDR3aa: CASSSSGAPSSYNEQFF
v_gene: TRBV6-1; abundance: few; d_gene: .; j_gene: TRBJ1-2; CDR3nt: TGTGCCAGCAGTGAAGCCTTGCCTAACTATGGCTACACCTTC; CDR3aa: CASSEALPNYGYTF
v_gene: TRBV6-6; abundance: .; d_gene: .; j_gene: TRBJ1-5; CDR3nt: TGTGCCAGCAGGGCTTATAGCAATCAGCCCCAGCATTTT; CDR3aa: CASRAYSNQPQHF
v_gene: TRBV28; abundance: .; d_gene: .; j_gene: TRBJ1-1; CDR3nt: TGTGCCAGCAGTCCGACAGTTAACACTGAAGCTTTCTTT; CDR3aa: CASSPTVNTEAFF
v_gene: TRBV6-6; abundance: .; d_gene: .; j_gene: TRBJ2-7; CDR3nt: TGTGCCAGCAGTTACGCCGCCCCCTACGAGCAGTACTTC; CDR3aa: CASSYAAPYEQYF
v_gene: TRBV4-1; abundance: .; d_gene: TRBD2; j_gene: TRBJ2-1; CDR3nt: TGCGCCAGCAGCCAAGCGAGACTAGCGAGTAACTCCTACAATGAGCAGTTCTTC; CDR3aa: CASSQARLASNSYNEQFF
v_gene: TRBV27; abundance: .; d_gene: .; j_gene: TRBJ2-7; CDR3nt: TGTGCCAGCAGTTTCTATCCTGCTAGCGTTGGCGAGCAGTACTTC; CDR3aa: CASSFYPASVGEQYF
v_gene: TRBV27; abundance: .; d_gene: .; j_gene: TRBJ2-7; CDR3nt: TGTGCCACCAGCCCGTCCGCTGGAGGCTCCTACGAGCAGTACTTC; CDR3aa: CATSPSAGGSYEQYF
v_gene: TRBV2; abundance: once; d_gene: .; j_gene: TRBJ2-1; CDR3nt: TGTGCCAGCAGTAATAGCGGCACCTACAATGAGCAGTTCTTC; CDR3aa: CASSNSGTYNEQFF
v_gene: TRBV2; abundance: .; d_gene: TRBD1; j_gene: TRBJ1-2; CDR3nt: TGTGCCAGCAGGGGGACAGACTCATATGGCTACACCTTC; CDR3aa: CASRGTDSYGYTF
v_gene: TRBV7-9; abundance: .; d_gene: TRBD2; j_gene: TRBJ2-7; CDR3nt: TGTGCCAGCACCTCCGAGCGGGATCACGAGCAGTACTTC; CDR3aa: CASTSERDHEQYF
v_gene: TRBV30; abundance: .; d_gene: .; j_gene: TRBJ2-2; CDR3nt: TGTGCCTGGGGACTTGGACTTAACACCGGGGAGCTGTTTTTT; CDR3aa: CAWGLGLNTGELFF
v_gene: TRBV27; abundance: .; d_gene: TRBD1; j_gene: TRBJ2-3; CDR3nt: TGTGCCAGCAGTCCCCCCGCGAGGGGGCGGGCAGATACGCAGTATTTT; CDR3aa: CASSPPARGRADTQYF
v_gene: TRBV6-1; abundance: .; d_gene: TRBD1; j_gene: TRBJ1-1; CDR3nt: TGTGCCAGCAGTGAGCCGGTTGGGACAGCCGACATATACACTGAAGCTTTCTTT; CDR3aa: CASSEPVGTADIYTEAFF
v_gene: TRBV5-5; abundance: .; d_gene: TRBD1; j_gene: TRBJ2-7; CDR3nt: TGTGCCAGCAGCTTGGATGACAGGGGATCCTACGAGCAGTACTTC; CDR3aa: CASSLDDRGSYEQYF
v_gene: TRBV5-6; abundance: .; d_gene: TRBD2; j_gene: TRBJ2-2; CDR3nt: TGTGCCAGCAGCTTGGCCCAGGGAGGGTCCGGGGAGCTGTTTTTT; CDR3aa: CASSLAQGGSGELFF
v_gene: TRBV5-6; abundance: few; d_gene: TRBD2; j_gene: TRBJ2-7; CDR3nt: TGTGCCAGCAGCTTTACAGCGGGAGCTTTCGAGCAGTACTTC; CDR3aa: CASSFTAGAFEQYF